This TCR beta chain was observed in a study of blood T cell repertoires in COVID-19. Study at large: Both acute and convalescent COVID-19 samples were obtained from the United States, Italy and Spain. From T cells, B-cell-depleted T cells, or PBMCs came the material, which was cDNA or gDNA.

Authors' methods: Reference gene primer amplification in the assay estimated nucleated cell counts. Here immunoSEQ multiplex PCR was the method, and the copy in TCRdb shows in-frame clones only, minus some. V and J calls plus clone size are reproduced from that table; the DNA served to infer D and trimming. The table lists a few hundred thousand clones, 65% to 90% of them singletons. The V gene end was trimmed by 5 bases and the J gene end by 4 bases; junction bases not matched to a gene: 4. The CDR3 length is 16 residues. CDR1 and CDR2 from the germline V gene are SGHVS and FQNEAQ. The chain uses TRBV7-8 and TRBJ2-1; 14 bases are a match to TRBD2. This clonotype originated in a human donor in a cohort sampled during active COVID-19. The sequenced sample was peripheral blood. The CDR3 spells CASSATSGGAYNEQFF. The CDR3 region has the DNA TGTGCCAGCAGCGCGACTAGCGGGGGGGCTTACAATGAGCAGTTCTTC.